The subject of this entry is one T cell receptor (beta chain). Its antigen remains unknown. This record comes from a study of monozygotic twins with inflammatory bowel disease. Study outcomes and limitations: No repertoire similarity difference was seen between concordant and discordant twins; power was possibly limited.

Germline loops: CDR1 GTSNPN, CDR2 SVGIG (reference sequence). This CDR3 has 14 amino acids. After re-calling the 5' RACE reads, TCRdb lists one entry per CDR3 protein, DNA absent. In all, the sample yields approximately 160,000 distinct CDR3 sequences. Sequenced input: blood. The TCR sequence derives from a human donor with ulcerative colitis or Crohn's disease, or a healthy co-twin of an affected twin (not recorded which). The chain is built from TRBV30 and TRBJ1-1; TCRdb outputs TRBD1, but without DNA this stays unchecked. This chain's CDR3 is CAWTRRRQGIVAFF.